These 32 T cell receptor beta chains share one sample of origin, sequenced in a study of blood T cell repertoires in COVID-19. Method: immunoSEQ multiplex PCR; TCRdb's copy keeps in-frame clones and lacks some. The table lists 450,000 or so clones, around 90% of them singletons. Sequencing input: peripheral blood. The receptor source for this set is a man younger than 30 with COVID-19, enrolled during active disease.

This clone occurred a few times. The J gene is TRBJ2-7, the V gene TRBV6-2 or TRBV6-3; maybe TRBD2 (6 bases). Trimming removed 6 bases from V and 0 bases from J, with 15 bases in between. Germline CDR1 is MNHEY and CDR2 is SVGEGT. This CDR3 has 15 amino acids. In DNA, the CDR3 is TGTGCCAGCAGCCGACGCGGGAAGCCCTCCTACGAGCAGTACTTC. It specifies CASSRRGKPSYEQYF.

The chain uses TRBV11-1 and TRBJ2-7; 9 nucleotides agree with TRBD2. CDR1 is SGHAT and CDR2 is FQDESV in the germline V gene (reference sequence). With 5 bases clipped from V and 2 bases from J, the junction kept 4 bases outside the gene matches. This CDR3 is built from 14 residues. The CDR3 protein is CASSPSGVTYEQYF. CDR3 in DNA: TGTGCCAGCAGCCCTAGCGGGGTTACCTACGAGCAGTACTTC. Together with reference TRBV11-1 and TRBJ2-7, the CDR3 gives the full variable domain: EAEVAQSPRYKITEKSQAVAFWCDPISGHATLYWYRQILGQGPELLVQFQDESVVDDSQLPKDRFSAERLKGVDSTLKIQPAELGDSAMYLCASSPSGVTYEQYFGPGTRLTVT.

In this sample, this clone turned up once. V gene TRBV18 combines with J gene TRBJ1-1; 10 bases align to TRBD1. The trim removed 1 base at V and 1 base at J, leaving 3 bases unmatched. Germline V CDR1 and CDR2: KGHSH, LQKENI. This CDR3 has 16 residues. Written as DNA, the CDR3 is TGTGCCAGCTCACCACTGGGACAGGGGAGGAACACTGAAGCTTTCTTT. It is translated as CASSPLGQGRNTEAFF.

The rearrangement links TRBV9 to TRBJ2-1; no firm D call. The CDR3 loop spans 18 amino acids. Germline V gene sequence: CDR1 SGDLS, CDR2 YYNGEE. V lost 2 bases, J lost 0 bases, and 18 bases lay in between. The CDR3 region is CASSVPANGANSYNEQFF. CDR3 bases: TGTGCCAGCAGCGTCCCCGCGAACGGTGCAAACTCCTACAATGAGCAGTTCTTC.

This clone was detected once. The J gene is TRBJ2-7, the V gene TRBV18; TRBD1 matches 8 bases. CDR1 and CDR2 (germline): KGHSH, LQKENI. This CDR3 is 23 amino acids long. J was trimmed by 4 bases and V by 1 base; bases with no gene match: 30. CDR3 sequence reads: CASSPRALLQFSYRDRFSYEQYF. In nucleotides, the CDR3 is TGTGCCAGCTCACCACGCGCGTTACTCCAATTCTCGTACCGGGACAGGTTTTCTTACGAGCAGTACTTC.

V gene TRBV7-8 combines with J gene TRBJ2-7; 9 positions agree with TRBD2. The trim removed 5 bases at V and 5 bases at J, leaving 16 bases unmatched. This CDR3 is 17 amino acids long. Germline lookup yields CDR1 SGHVS and CDR2 FQNEAQ. CDR3 DNA: TGTGCCAGCAGCCCGAGAGGTAGGCGGGAGGGCAGCAACGAGCAGTACTTC. As protein: CASSPRGRREGSNEQYF.

The chain has TRBV13 and TRBJ2-1; tentatively, D is TRBD2 (5 bases). The CDR3 is 15 residues long. The V end was cut by 1 base, the J end by 0 bases, with 7 bases between. Germline V CDR1 and CDR2: PRHDT, FYEKMQ (reference sequence). CDR3 coding DNA: TGTGCCAGCAGCTTAGCGGGGATCTCCTACAATGAGCAGTTCTTC. It yields the protein CASSLAGISYNEQFF.

The rearrangement joins TRBV15 to TRBJ2-3, with D unclear. V was trimmed by 0 bases and J by 8 bases, leaving 9 bases between them. Germline CDR1 LNHNV, CDR2 YYDKDF (reference sequence). This CDR3 contains 13 residues. The CDR3 DNA follows: TGTGCCACCAGCAGAGATACACGCTCTACGCAGTATTTT. Its translation is CATSRDTRSTQYF.

The rearrangement uses TRBV7-9 and TRBJ1-6; weak D call: TRBD1 (5 bases). This CDR3 region has 16 residues. V lost 5 bases to trimming and J lost 7 bases, with 18 bases between them. Germline V gene lookup returns CDR1 SEHNR and CDR2 FQNEAQ (reference sequence). The CDR3 region has the DNA TGTGCCAGCAGCCAATCAGGGTGGGCTACCAATTCACCCCTCCACTTT. It yields the protein CASSQSGWATNSPLHF.

J is TRBJ2-1 and V is TRBV11-2; D not resolved. From germline, CDR1 is SGHAT and CDR2 FQNNGV. The length of the CDR3 is 15 residues. V shed 4 bases and J shed 0 bases, with 10 bases lying between them. The chain's CDR3 is CASSWQASSYNEQFF. CDR3 nucleotides: TGTGCCAGCAGCTGGCAGGCGAGCTCCTACAATGAGCAGTTCTTC.

This chain uses TRBV15 with TRBJ1-3; D is unclear. CDR1 is LNHNV and CDR2 is YYDKDF in the germline V gene (reference sequence). CDR3 size: 15 residues. Trimming stripped 6 bases from V and 0 bases from J, with 12 bases between. This CDR3 reads CATRTPPNSGNTIYF. DNA of the CDR3: TGTGCCACCAGGACACCCCCCAACTCTGGAAACACCATATATTTT.

V usage is TRBV27 and J usage is TRBJ2-5, with 7 bases identical to TRBD1. V trimming: 5 bases; J trimming: 1 base; junction bases outside the gene matches: 10. Germline CDR1 reads MNHEY; CDR2 reads SMNVEV (reference sequence). CDR3 size: 16 residues. CDR3: CASSPTPGQFQETQYF. CDR3 sequence (DNA): TGTGCCAGCAGTCCCACCCCGGGACAGTTCCAAGAGACCCAGTACTTC.

This chain connects TRBV14 to TRBJ2-1, with D tentatively TRBD1 (5 bases). V lost 1 base to trimming and J lost 8 bases, with 12 bases between them. The CDR3 extends over 14 amino acids. CDR1 SGHDN and CDR2 FVKESK come from the germline V gene. CDR3 in DNA: TGTGCCAGCAGCCAAGTCACCAGGGAAGATGAGCAGTTCTTC. This sequence encodes CASSQVTREDEQFF. Using reference TRBV14 and TRBJ2-1 for the parts outside the CDR3, the full variable domain is EAGVTQFPSHSVIEKGQTVTLRCDPISGHDNLYWYRRVMGKEIKFLLHFVKESKQDESGMPNNRFLAERTGGTYSTLKVQPAELEDSGVYFCASSQVTREDEQFFGPGTRLTVL.

V gene TRBV29-1 combines with J gene TRBJ1-2, with unresolved D. The CDR3 runs 13 residues. The V gene lost 2 bases and the J gene lost 4 bases, with 11 bases spanning the gap. Germline V lookup: CDR1 SQVTM, CDR2 ANQGSEA. The CDR3 sequence is CSVETPGGYGYTF. The CDR3 bases are TGCAGCGTTGAAACCCCAGGAGGCTATGGCTACACCTTC.

The genes are TRBV30 and TRBJ2-1; 12 bases line up with TRBD2. The germline V gene encodes CDR1 GTSNPN and CDR2 SVGIG (reference sequence). V dropped 4 bases and J dropped 5; count of bases not matched to a gene: 3. The CDR3 length is 14 residues. CDR3 in amino acids: CAWTGLAGHNEQFF. The CDR3 nucleotides are TGTGCCTGGACGGGACTAGCGGGTCACAATGAGCAGTTCTTC.

The V and J genes are TRBV28 and TRBJ1-2, with D possibly matching TRBD1 (5 bases). The V gene lost 4 bases and the J gene lost 8 bases, with 14 bases spanning the gap. This CDR3 contains 13 residues. Per germline, CDR1 MDHEN and CDR2 SYDVKM. CDR3 in amino acids: CASSSLTDTGYTF. CDR3 nucleotide sequence: TGTGCCAGCAGTTCCCTCACGGACACGGGCTACACCTTC.

The chain is built from TRBV3-1 (or the pseudogene TRBV3-2) and TRBJ2-7, with 11 bases aligning to TRBD2. V dropped 1 base and J dropped 3; count of bases not matched to a gene: 11. Germline CDR1 reads LGHDT; CDR2 reads YNNKEL (reference sequence). The CDR3 covers 18 residues. The CDR3 sequence: CASSQALLGLAEYYEQYF. The CDR3 DNA reads TGTGCCAGCAGCCAAGCTCTGTTGGGACTAGCGGAATACTACGAGCAGTACTTC.

This chain joins TRBV7-9 and TRBJ1-5; 7 bases are shared with TRBD1. The CDR3 runs 14 residues. J gave up 3 bases and V 5 bases, and 4 bases lay outside the gene matches. Per the germline V gene, CDR1 is SEHNR and CDR2 is FQNEAQ (reference sequence). The CDR3 here is CASSRTGANQPQHF. CDR3 in DNA: TGTGCCAGCAGCCGTACAGGGGCCAATCAGCCCCAGCATTTT. The full variable domain, completed using reference TRBV7-9 and TRBJ1-5, is DTGVSQNPRHKITKRGQNVTFRCDPISEHNRLYWYRQTLGQGPEFLTYFQNEAQLEKSRLLSDRFSAERPKGSFSTLEIQRTEQGDSAMYLCASSRTGANQPQHFGDGTRLSIL.

The chain is built from TRBV7-9 and TRBJ1-1; 8 bases line up with TRBD1. Germline loops: CDR1 SEHNR, CDR2 FQNEAQ (reference sequence). The V and J ends lost 0 bases and 0 bases, in that order; junction bases with no gene match: 12. The CDR3 length is 19 residues. The CDR3 region has the DNA TGTGCCAGCAGCTTAGCGGGTGGGACAGGTTGGGGTTTGAACACTGAAGCTTTCTTT. Its translation: CASSLAGGTGWGLNTEAFF.

The V gene is TRBV5-4, the J gene TRBJ2-5; tentatively, D is TRBD2 (5 bases). V lost 0 bases and J 9 bases, leaving 24 bases between the germline ends. Germline CDR1 SGHNT, CDR2 YYREEE (reference sequence). This CDR3 spans 17 amino acids. CDR3 sequence: CASSLAPRLNTGRSQYF. CDR3 DNA sequence: TGTGCCAGCAGCTTGGCCCCCCGACTAAATACGGGTAGGTCCCAGTACTTC. Looking up the rest from reference TRBV5-4 and TRBJ2-5 gives the full variable domain: ETGVTQSPTHLIKTRGQQVTLRCSSQSGHNTVSWYQQALGQGPQFIFQYYREEENGRGNFPPRFSGLQFPNYSSELNVNALELDDSALYLCASSLAPRLNTGRSQYFGPGTRLLVL.

The chain employs TRBV18 and TRBJ1-2, with a possible D match to TRBD1 (5 bases). Trimming took 2 bases from V and 3 from J, leaving 13 bases between them. Germline values: CDR1 KGHSH, CDR2 LQKENI. The CDR3 has 15 amino acids. CDR3 sequence: CASSPGHARDYGYTF. Here the CDR3 DNA reads TGTGCCAGCTCACCAGGGCACGCCAGGGACTATGGCTACACCTTC.

The chain uses TRBV6-4 and TRBJ2-1; 10 bases line up with TRBD2. From germline, CDR1 is MRHNA and CDR2 SNTAGT. This CDR3 spans 15 amino acids. V was clipped by 2 bases and J by 9 bases; unmatched bases: 7. CDR3 in DNA: TGTGCCAGCAGTGACCTGGCTAGCGGGAGTTCTGAGCAGTTCTTC. Translated: CASSDLASGSSEQFF.

The rearrangement joins TRBV25-1 to TRBJ2-7, with a possible D match to TRBD1 (5 bases). The V gene lost 4 bases and the J gene lost 3 bases, with 16 bases spanning the gap. The CDR3 extends over 15 amino acids. Per the germline V gene, CDR1 is MGHDK and CDR2 is SYGVNS. The CDR3 nucleotides read TGTGCCAGCAGTGCCGCGTTGGACATTGACTACGAGCAGTACTTC. This sequence encodes CASSAALDIDYEQYF.

The rearrangement joins TRBV11-2 to TRBJ2-3; D remains unclear. Trimming pared 3 bases from V and 9 bases from J, leaving 7 bases between. The CDR3 runs 11 residues. Germline CDR1 is SGHAT and CDR2 is FQNNGV. Here the CDR3 reads CASSLPLTQYF. CDR3 coding DNA: TGTGCCAGCAGCTTGCCCCTAACGCAGTATTTT.

The sample holds a few counts of this clone. The genes are TRBV5-1 and TRBJ1-1; 7 bases match TRBD1. Germline assignment: CDR1 SGHRS and CDR2 YFSETQ. V was pared by 4 bases and J by 4 bases, with 10 bases of the junction left unmatched. This CDR3 contains 15 residues. This CDR3 reads CASSPSEGAGTEAFF. The CDR3, as DNA: TGCGCCAGCAGCCCTAGCGAGGGGGCCGGCACTGAAGCTTTCTTT.

This clone has just one count. The chain has TRBV7-9 and TRBJ2-5, with D tentatively TRBD1 (5 bases). Germline CDR1 reads SEHNR; CDR2 reads FQNEAQ (reference sequence). The CDR3 totals 14 residues. Trimming stripped 1 base from V and 2 bases from J, with 8 bases between. The CDR3 here is CASSLEQEQETQYF. The DNA for the CDR3 is TGTGCCAGCAGCTTAGAACAGGAACAAGAGACCCAGTACTTC.

The V call is TRBV18, the J call TRBJ2-7; weak D call: TRBD1 (6 bases). The germline gives CDR1 KGHSH, CDR2 LQKENI. CDR3 length: 16 residues. V was clipped by 4 bases and J by 3 bases, with 19 bases between them. CDR3 residues: CASSHRSPGQNYEQYF. The CDR3 bases are TGTGCCAGCTCACACAGGTCCCCGGGACAAAACTACGAGCAGTACTTC.

The V call is TRBV19, the J call TRBJ1-1, with a tentative D call TRBD1 (6 bases). V was cut by 6 bases and J by 4 bases, with 15 bases left in between. Germline loops: CDR1 LNHDA, CDR2 SQIVND (reference sequence). This CDR3 spans 14 amino acids. CDR3 residues: CASSKTGFATEAFF. As DNA, the CDR3 is TGTGCCAGTAGCAAAACAGGGTTTGCCACTGAAGCTTTCTTT.

The chain joins TRBV5-1 to TRBJ1-3; D ambiguous. The V and J ends lost 4 bases and 1 base respectively, with 12 bases between them. CDR1 is SGHRS and CDR2 is YFSETQ in the germline V gene. This CDR3 comprises 15 residues. CDR3 amino acids: CASSPSGVSGNTIYF. In nucleotides, the CDR3 is TGCGCCAGCAGCCCGTCGGGTGTATCTGGAAACACCATATATTTT. Drawing the rest from reference TRBV5-1 and TRBJ1-3, the complete variable domain is KAGVTQTPRYLIKTRGQQVTLSCSPISGHRSVSWYQQTPGQGLQFLFEYFSETQRNKGNFPGRFSGRQFSNSRSEMNVSTLELGDSALYLCASSPSGVSGNTIYFGEGSWLTVV.

The chain carries TRBV7-2 and TRBJ2-5; 7 bases are shared with TRBD2. CDR3 size: 16 residues. CDR1 and CDR2 from the germline V gene are SGHTA and FQGNSA. With V trimmed by 2 bases and J by 2 bases, 8 bases remained unmatched. CDR3 loop: CASSLREGRVQETQYF. The DNA for the CDR3 is TGTGCCAGCAGCTTAAGGGAGGGTCGGGTACAAGAGACCCAGTACTTC. Full variable domain (remainder filled in from reference TRBV7-2 and TRBJ2-5): GAGVSQSPSNKVTEKGKDVELRCDPISGHTALYWYRQSLGQGLEFLIYFQGNSAPDKSGLPSDRFSAERTGGSVSTLTIQRTQQEDSAVYLCASSLREGRVQETQYFGPGTRLLVL.

V is TRBV9 and J is TRBJ2-1; possibly TRBD1 for D (5 bases). Germline assignment: CDR1 SGDLS and CDR2 YYNGEE. The ends were cut back, 3 bases at V and 9 bases at J, with 19 bases in the middle. CDR3 length equals 15 residues. The CDR3: CASSAPGLKRGEQFF. Written as DNA, the CDR3 is TGTGCCAGCAGCGCCCCGGGCCTAAAAAGGGGTGAGCAGTTCTTC. The whole variable domain, remainder taken from reference TRBV9 and TRBJ2-1, is DSGVTQTPKHLITATGQRVTLRCSPRSGDLSVYWYQQSLDQGLQFLIQYYNGEERAKGNILERFSAQQFPDLHSELNLSSLELGDSALYFCASSAPGLKRGEQFFGPGTRLTVL.

CDR3 coding DNA: TGTGCCAGCAGCCCGGTCTACAATGAAAAACTGTTTTTT. It codes for CASSPVYNEKLFF. The rearrangement uses TRBV7-9 and TRBJ1-4; D uncertain. The CDR3 is made up of 13 amino acids. The germline gives CDR1 SEHNR, CDR2 FQNEAQ (reference sequence). V lost 5 bases, J lost 5 bases, and 9 bases lay in between. The variable domain in full, completed from reference TRBV7-9 and TRBJ1-4, reads DTGVSQNPRHKITKRGQNVTFRCDPISEHNRLYWYRQTLGQGPEFLTYFQNEAQLEKSRLLSDRFSAERPKGSFSTLEIQRTEQGDSAMYLCASSPVYNEKLFFGSGTQLSVL.